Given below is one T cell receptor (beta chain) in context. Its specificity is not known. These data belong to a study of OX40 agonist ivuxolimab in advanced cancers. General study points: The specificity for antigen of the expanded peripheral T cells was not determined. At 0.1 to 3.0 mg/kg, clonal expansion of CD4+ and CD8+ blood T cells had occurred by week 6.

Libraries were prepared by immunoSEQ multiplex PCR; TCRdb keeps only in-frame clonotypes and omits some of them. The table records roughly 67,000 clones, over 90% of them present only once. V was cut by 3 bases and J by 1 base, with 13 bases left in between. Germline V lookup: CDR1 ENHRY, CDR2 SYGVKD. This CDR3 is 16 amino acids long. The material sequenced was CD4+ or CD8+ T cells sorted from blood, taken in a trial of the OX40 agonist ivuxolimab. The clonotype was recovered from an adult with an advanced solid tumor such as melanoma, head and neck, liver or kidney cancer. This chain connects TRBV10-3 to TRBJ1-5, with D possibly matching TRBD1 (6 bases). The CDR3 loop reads CAISDPTGQSNQPQHF. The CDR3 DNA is TGTGCCATCAGTGACCCGACAGGTCAAAGCAATCAGCCCCAGCATTTT.